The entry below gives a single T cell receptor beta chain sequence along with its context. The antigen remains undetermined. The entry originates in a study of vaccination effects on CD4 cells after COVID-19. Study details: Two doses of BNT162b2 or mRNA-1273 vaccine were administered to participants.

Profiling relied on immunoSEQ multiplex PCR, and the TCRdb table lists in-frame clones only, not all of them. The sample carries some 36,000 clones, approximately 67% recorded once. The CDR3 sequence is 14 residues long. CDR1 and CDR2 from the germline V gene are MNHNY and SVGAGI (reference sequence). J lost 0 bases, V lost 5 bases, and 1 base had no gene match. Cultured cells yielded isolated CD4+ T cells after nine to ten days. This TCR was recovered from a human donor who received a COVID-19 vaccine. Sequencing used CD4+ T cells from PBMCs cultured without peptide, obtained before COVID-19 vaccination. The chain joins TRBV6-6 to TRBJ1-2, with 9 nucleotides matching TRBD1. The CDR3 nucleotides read TGTGCCAGCAGTGACAGGGGGGCTAACTATGGCTACACCTTC. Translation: CASSDRGANYGYTF.